The TCR beta chain described here comes from a study of spatial heterogeneity in lung cancer. TCRdb processed the 5' RACE reads anew with MiXCR; each CDR3 protein has one entry. The table shows under 150,000 distinct CDR3 sequences, with 10% to 14% occurring only once. Time point described: blood at routine non-recurrence follow-up after resection. The input for sequencing was PBMCs, taken at follow-up. This receptor was taken from a female donor with early-stage non-small cell lung cancer.

The CDR3 here is CASKKADNEQFF. DNA of the CDR3: TGTGCCAGCAAGAAGGCAGACAATGAGCAGTTCTTC. The chain has TRBV12-3 or TRBV12-4 and TRBJ2-1; D not certain. The CDR3 is 12 amino acids. The V end lost 7 bases, the J end lost 5 bases, and 9 bases lay between the germline ends.